This T cell receptor (beta chain) was sequenced during a study of CD8+CD57+ T cells in acquired aplastic anemia. Across the whole study: The mean DNA yield obtained from sorted CD4+ and CD8+ cells came to around 3 ug. Study results and limitations: Significance was not reached for CD8+ Simpson's diversity between patients and controls. Patients had around 30 CD8+ CDR3 sequences in common with controls (the shared set).

In the case of this clonotype: The target antigen is unknown.

This CDR3 spans 13 amino acids. Trimming left V 5 bases short and J 1 base short, with 8 bases between. Germline V lookup: CDR1 MNHEY, CDR2 SVGAGI. TCR beta VDJ combinations and CDR3 sequences were profiled from genomic DNA. TCRdb called the reads again in MiXCR, with one record for every CDR3 protein. Among approximately 190,000 distinct CDR3 sequences listed, just under 50% were seen once. CD8+CD57+ cell expansion, shown by flow cytometry, had occurred in the patients selected for sequencing. Untreated patients provided the blood samples, with no therapy given before sampling. This sequence was found in a human donor with aplastic anemia. The J gene is TRBJ1-2, the V gene TRBV6-5; D remains unclear. Sample: sorted CD4+, CD8+, or CD8+CD57+ T cells (not recorded which) from PBMCs. This CDR3 is CASSNLDNYGYTF. The CDR3, as DNA: TGTGCCAGCAGTAACCTGGATAACTATGGCTACACCTTC.